The T cell receptor beta chain described here comes from a study of T cells after yellow fever vaccination. Study-wide context: Fractions of limited cellularity were prepared by means of SMART-Seq v4 Ultra Low Input.

On this clonotype itself: The target antigen is unknown.

Germline lookup yields CDR1 MNHEY and CDR2 SVGAGI. The V segment lost 5 bases and the J segment 4 bases; nucleotides outside the gene matches: 8. The CDR3 runs to 15 residues. Study-level findings and limits: Reappearing after the booster were most of the clones from primary vaccination (approximately 96% CD4, 88% CD8).

TCR cDNA was made by 5'RACE template switching, adding a universal primer site and UMIs. TCRdb passed the 5' RACE reads through MiXCR, listing each CDR3 protein once. The sample includes about 74,000 distinct CDR3 sequences, approximately 7% seen only once; the top ten take roughly 35%. This specimen consisted of CD8+ T cells sorted from PBMCs, obtained about 5 days after the first yellow fever vaccination. The chain carries TRBV6-5 and TRBJ2-5; TRBD1 matches at 9 bases. This TCR came from a man between 18 and 29 years old who received the YFV17D yellow fever vaccine. DNA of the CDR3: TGTGCCAGCAGTCACGGGACAGGGACGGCAGAGACCCAGTACTTC. This encodes CASSHGTGTAETQYF.